This T cell receptor (beta chain) was sequenced for a study of read filtering for tumor transcriptome and immune sequencing. The overall study: Patients were approximately 18 male and roughly 15 female, mean age 65.9 years, range about 40 to 85.

From approximately 430 ng of RNA, a library with molecular barcoded alpha/delta and beta/gamma adaptors was made. Via MiXCR, TCRdb re-called the reads, giving one row per CDR3 protein. The table shows 43,000 or so distinct CDR3 sequences, with about 20% occurring only once. This clonotype was seen repeatedly, ten times or more. CDR1 and CDR2 (germline): SQVTM, ANQGSEA. This CDR3 has 19 amino acids. V shed 5 bases and J 2 bases; nucleotides not matched to a gene: 14. The V gene is TRBV29-1, the J gene TRBJ2-1; the match to TRBD2 covers 14 bases. The sequencing sample was made of a population of CD138-negative cells sorted from bone marrow. This sequence originates from a donor over 35 with multiple myeloma. DNA for the CDR3: TGCAGCGTTCGACCGATTGGGACTAGCGGGAGAGGCACCTACAATGAGCAGTTCTTC. This encodes CSVRPIGTSGRGTYNEQFF.